The 2 T cell receptor beta chains listed next were all sequenced from one sample in a study of shared clonotypes between healthy human individuals. The repertoire was sequenced with immunoSEQ multiplex PCR; TCRdb's copy has only in-frame clones and lacks some. The table shows a few million clones, with over 85% occurring only once. The sample comprised naive CD4+ T cells from PBMCs. Subset defined: CD45RA+ positively selected. These receptors were collected from a young man in good health. Some clones in this sample may be carry-over from other donors' samples.

V usage is TRBV5-4 and J usage is TRBJ2-1; TRBD2 aligns across 8 bases. The germline V gene encodes CDR1 SGHNT and CDR2 YYREEE (reference sequence). CDR3 length equals 15 residues. With 3 bases clipped from V and 0 bases from J, the junction kept 2 bases outside the gene matches. The CDR3 DNA reads as TGTGCCAGCAGCTCGGGAGGGAGCTCCTACAATGAGCAGTTCTTC. It translates to CASSSGGSSYNEQFF.

V and J are TRBV7-9 and TRBJ1-4, with 7 bases aligning to TRBD1. The germline V gene has CDR1 SEHNR and CDR2 FQNEAQ (reference sequence). The CDR3 consists of 15 residues. J lost 3 bases, V lost 8 bases, and 9 bases had no gene match. CDR3 sequence (DNA): TGTGCCAGCGCTGGACAGGCTTTTCCTAATGAAAAACTGTTTTTT. This translates into CASAGQAFPNEKLFF.